Following are 25 T cell receptor beta chains from one sample sequenced in a study of OX40 agonist ivuxolimab in advanced cancers. This table comes from immunoSEQ multiplex PCR, and its TCRdb copy is limited to in-frame clones, with some not included. The repertoire holds 35,000 to 45,000 clones, with about 82% as singletons. The sample was CD4+ or CD8+ T cells sorted from blood, taken in a trial of the OX40 agonist ivuxolimab. The receptors were sampled from an adult with an advanced solid tumor such as melanoma, head and neck, liver or kidney cancer.

The V call is TRBV13, the J call TRBJ2-5, with TRBD2 identical over 11 bases. The V gene's germline CDR1 is PRHDT and CDR2 FYEKMQ (reference sequence). CDR3 length equals 16 residues. Trimming cost V 5 bases and J 5 bases; bases outside gene matches: 10. CDR3 sequence: CASSPGVSGGVETQYF. Written as DNA, the CDR3 is TGTGCCAGCAGCCCCGGCGTTAGCGGGGGGGTTGAGACCCAGTACTTC. The whole variable domain, remainder taken from reference TRBV13 and TRBJ2-5, is AAGVIQSPRHLIKEKRETATLKCYPIPRHDTVYWYQQGPGQDPQFLISFYEKMQSDKGSIPDRFSAQQFSDYHSELNMSSLELGDSALYFCASSPGVSGGVETQYFGPGTRLLVL.

The chain employs TRBV4-2 and TRBJ2-3; D remains ambiguous. Trimming removed 0 bases at V and 4 bases at J, with 8 bases between. From germline, CDR1 is LGHNA and CDR2 YNFKEQ. The CDR3 sequence is 14 residues long. The CDR3: CASSQEAGPDTQYF. The DNA of the CDR3 is TGTGCCAGCAGCCAAGAGGCTGGGCCAGATACGCAGTATTTT.

This chain connects TRBV13 to TRBJ2-5, with 7 nucleotides matching TRBD2. J gave up 3 bases and V 3 bases, and 4 bases lay outside the gene matches. This CDR3 comprises 14 residues. Per germline, CDR1 PRHDT and CDR2 FYEKMQ (reference sequence). CDR3 nucleotides: TGTGCCAGCAGCTTGCGGGGAGGGGAAGAGACCCAGTACTTC. Its translation is CASSLRGGEETQYF.

The chain links TRBV5-6 to TRBJ2-2; no clear D gene. V was clipped by 3 bases and J by 5 bases, with 8 bases between them. The germline gives CDR1 SGHDT, CDR2 YYEEEE. The CDR3 spans 13 residues. CDR3 region: CASSYRETGELFF. The CDR3 nucleotides read TGTGCCAGCAGCTATAGAGAGACCGGGGAGCTGTTTTTT.

The chain is built from TRBV19 and TRBJ2-2, with D tentatively TRBD1 or TRBD2 (5 bases each). CDR1 and CDR2 from the germline V gene are LNHDA and SQIVND (reference sequence). Between the trimmed V and J ends, which lost 4 bases and 5 bases, there was a span of 20 bases. The CDR3 loop spans 17 amino acids. The CDR3 sequence is CASSTNTGTLRTGELFF. CDR3 sequence (DNA): TGTGCCAGTAGTACAAACACCGGGACCCTCAGGACCGGGGAGCTGTTTTTT.

The J gene is TRBJ1-2, the V gene TRBV9; the D gene is possibly TRBD1 (5 bases). From germline, CDR1 is SGDLS and CDR2 YYNGEE. V dropped 0 bases and J dropped 6 bases, with 12 bases sitting between them. The CDR3 is 14 amino acids. The CDR3 loop reads CASSVVGTADGYTF. The CDR3 bases are TGTGCCAGCAGCGTAGTGGGGACGGCTGATGGCTACACCTTC.

The rearrangement joins TRBV19 to TRBJ2-2; unclear D gene. CDR3 size: 16 residues. Trimming shortened V by 3 bases and J by 2 bases, and 13 bases separated the two germline ends. Germline CDR1 is LNHDA and CDR2 is SQIVND (reference sequence). In DNA, the CDR3 is TGTGCCAGTAGTATCCTTGTTTCAACAAACACCGGGGAGCTGTTTTTT. Translation: CASSILVSTNTGELFF.

V is TRBV6-5 and J is TRBJ1-3; TRBD1 aligns across 10 bases. Germline CDR1 MNHEY, CDR2 SVGAGI. Unmatched junction bases numbered 6, after V lost 6 bases and J lost 7 bases. The CDR3 spans 14 residues. CDR3 coding DNA: TGTGCCAGCAGCCCTGGGACAGGGGAGAACACCATATATTTT. Its protein is CASSPGTGENTIYF.

This CDR3 is CATSPTGAEQFF. CDR3 in DNA: TGTGCCACCAGCCCTACAGGGGCCGAGCAGTTCTTC. This chain uses TRBV15 with TRBJ2-1, with 7 bases that match TRBD1. This CDR3 contains 12 residues. The V and J ends lost 5 bases and 10 bases, in that order; junction bases with no gene match: 5. Germline V gives CDR1 LNHNV, CDR2 YYDKDF (reference sequence).

The chain combines TRBV4-2 with TRBJ1-4; D uncertain. Trimming removed 7 bases from V and 0 bases from J, with 12 bases in between. The CDR3 consists of 15 residues. Per germline, CDR1 LGHNA and CDR2 YNFKEQ. Here the CDR3 reads CASNQPVATNEKLFF. CDR3 nucleotides: TGTGCCAGCAATCAGCCCGTAGCAACTAATGAAAAACTGTTTTTT.

The chain carries TRBV7-2 and TRBJ2-7; possible D gene TRBD1, 6 bases. Between the trimmed V and J ends, which lost 5 bases and 13 bases, there was a span of 15 bases. The CDR3 is 11 amino acids. Germline values: CDR1 SGHTA, CDR2 FQGNSA. This CDR3 reads CASSQDRYLYF. The CDR3 bases are TGTGCCAGCAGCCAAGACAGGTACTTATACTTC.

The J gene is TRBJ2-1, the V gene TRBV6-1; D remains unclear. Trimming took off 10 bases at V and 9 bases at J, with 13 bases between the two ends. This CDR3 region has 11 residues. CDR1 and CDR2 from the germline V gene are MNHNS and SASEGT. CDR3 sequence reads: CATRRGVEQFF. CDR3 in DNA: TGTGCCACCCGGCGAGGAGTTGAGCAGTTCTTC.

CDR3: CASSFGYEGTQYF. The CDR3 coding sequence is TGTGCCAGCAGTTTTGGGTACGAGGGGACCCAGTACTTC. The chain recombines TRBV28 with TRBJ2-5, with TRBD2 as a possible D gene (5 bases). The V gene lost 3 bases and the J gene lost 7 bases, with 12 bases spanning the gap. CDR3 length: 13 amino acids. Germline V gene sequence: CDR1 MDHEN, CDR2 SYDVKM.

The table lists this clone with a count of one. The chain uses TRBV11-1 and TRBJ2-7; a possible D gene is TRBD1 (6 bases). Germline CDR1 SGHAT, CDR2 FQDESV (reference sequence). This CDR3 has 14 amino acids. V dropped 5 bases and J dropped 0 bases, with 11 bases sitting between them. The CDR3 protein is CASSARGSSYEQYF. The CDR3 DNA is TGTGCCAGCAGCGCCAGGGGAAGCTCCTACGAGCAGTACTTC.

A single count supports this clone. This chain connects TRBV6-5 to TRBJ1-1; D remains unclear. V was shortened by 7 bases and J by 5 bases, with 14 bases between the two germline ends. Germline lookup yields CDR1 MNHEY and CDR2 SVGAGI. The CDR3 runs 13 residues. CDR3 protein: CASKGEVWTEAFF. DNA of the CDR3: TGTGCCAGCAAAGGAGAGGTCTGGACTGAAGCTTTCTTT.

The V call is TRBV4-1, the J call TRBJ2-5; D ambiguous. CDR1 is MGHRA, CDR2 YSYEKL, per germline. The V gene lost 1 base and the J gene lost 1 base, with 10 bases spanning the gap. The CDR3 spans 15 residues. The CDR3 region has the DNA TGCGCCAGCAGCCAAGGTGGTGGATTCCAAGAGACCCAGTACTTC. It encodes CASSQGGGFQETQYF.

This chain uses TRBV19 with TRBJ1-1, with D maybe TRBD1 (5 bases). Between the trimmed V and J ends, which lost 6 bases and 4 bases, there was a span of 15 bases. The CDR3 extends over 14 amino acids. Germline V lookup: CDR1 LNHDA, CDR2 SQIVND (reference sequence). The CDR3 spells CASSPRDGLTEAFF. CDR3 sequence (DNA): TGTGCCAGTAGCCCCCGGGACGGGCTCACTGAAGCTTTCTTT. Drawing the rest from reference TRBV19 and TRBJ1-1, the complete variable domain is DGGITQSPKYLFRKEGQNVTLSCEQNLNHDAMYWYRQDPGQGLRLIYYSQIVNDFQKGDIAEGYSVSREKKESFPLTVTSAQKNPTAFYLCASSPRDGLTEAFFGQGTRLTVV.

The rearrangement joins TRBV5-4 to TRBJ2-5, with 7 bases identical to TRBD1. CDR1 and CDR2 (germline): SGHNT, YYREEE (reference sequence). There are 16 residues in the CDR3. With 4 bases clipped from V and 3 bases from J, the junction kept 12 bases outside the gene matches. CDR3 bases: TGTGCCAGCAGCCCCTCGAGGGGGCGCACGGAAGAGACCCAGTACTTC. Its translation is CASSPSRGRTEETQYF.

CDR3 sequence: CASSSLGTNEKLFF. Written as DNA, the CDR3 is TGCGCCAGCAGCTCCCTAGGAACTAATGAAAAACTGTTTTTT. The chain employs TRBV4-1 and TRBJ1-4; D remains ambiguous. This CDR3 is built from 14 residues. The V end was cut by 5 bases, the J end by 1 base, with 8 bases between. Germline CDR1 is MGHRA and CDR2 is YSYEKL.

The chain couples TRBV7-2 to TRBJ2-1; D may be TRBD2 (6 bases). Germline CDR1 and CDR2: SGHTA and FQGNSA. V dropped 5 bases and J dropped 1 base, with 21 bases sitting between them. This CDR3 region has 18 residues. DNA of the CDR3: TGTGCCAGCAGCCCCCGCTCAGGTGGCGGGGCATCCTACAATGAGCAGTTCTTC. It translates to CASSPRSGGGASYNEQFF.

This clone was observed once. This sequence joins TRBV4-3 and TRBJ1-2; D is uncertain. Between the trimmed V and J ends, which lost 4 bases and 3 bases, there was a span of 12 bases. The CDR3 runs 14 residues. The V gene's germline CDR1 is LGHNA and CDR2 YSLEER. As DNA, the CDR3 is TGCGCCAGCAGCCCTGAAGGCGTGGACTATGGCTACACCTTC. The encoded protein is CASSPEGVDYGYTF.

J is TRBJ1-1 and V is TRBV6-6; D gene ambiguous. This CDR3 is 14 amino acids long. Germline-derived CDR1 and CDR2 are MNHNY and SVGAGI (reference sequence). Trimming left V 2 bases short and J 5 bases short, with 12 bases between. The chain's CDR3 is CASSYTGLGTEAFF. The CDR3 DNA reads TGTGCCAGCAGTTACACGGGCCTGGGGACTGAAGCTTTCTTT.

The CDR3 sequence is CASSPGRGVSYEQYF. The CDR3 coding sequence is TGTGCCAGCAGCCCCGGGCGTGGGGTATCCTACGAGCAGTACTTC. The chain links TRBV11-2 to TRBJ2-7; D unresolved. CDR3 length: 15 amino acids. Germline CDR1 SGHAT, CDR2 FQNNGV. V dropped 5 bases and J dropped 1 base, with 15 bases sitting between them.

The chain is built from TRBV5-1 and TRBJ2-7, with TRBD1 matching 9 bases. Germline V gene lookup returns CDR1 SGHRS and CDR2 YFSETQ. This CDR3 region has 14 residues. J gave up 3 bases and V 3 bases, and 4 bases lay outside the gene matches. The CDR3 protein is CASSSGTGSYEQYV. CDR3 bases: TGCGCCAGCAGCTCAGGGACAGGGAGCTACGAGCAGTACGTC.

The chain is built from TRBV15 and TRBJ1-1; 7 bases map to TRBD1. CDR1 and CDR2 (germline): LNHNV, YYDKDF (reference sequence). The CDR3 is 20 amino acids. J gave up 0 bases and V 5 bases, and 21 bases lay outside the gene matches. Here the CDR3 DNA reads TGTGCCACCAGCCGGGGGGTACAGGGGAGTTCGCCCCGCATGAACACTGAAGCTTTCTTT. Its translation: CATSRGVQGSSPRMNTEAFF.